This T cell receptor beta chain is from a study of cytomegalovirus exposure and HLA in healthy donors. 60 Vbeta and 13 Jbeta primers were used in PCR. The method was immunoSEQ multiplex PCR; TCRdb's version includes in-frame clones alone and lacks a portion of them. This sample carries around 110,000 clones, about 70% of them seen once, and the ten largest clones take approximately 0.9%. The clonotype comes from a woman in her 30s in good health and CMV-seronegative. The sequencing sample was made of PBMCs.

The CDR3 is CASSLEGAGRLNEQFF. CDR3 DNA: TGCGCCAGCAGCTTGGAGGGAGCGGGACGACTCAATGAGCAGTTCTTC. The chain has TRBV5-1 and TRBJ2-1; 7 bases are a match to TRBD2. V lost 0 bases, J lost 6 bases, and 9 bases stayed unmatched. CDR3 length equals 16 residues. Germline V lookup: CDR1 SGHRS, CDR2 YFSETQ.